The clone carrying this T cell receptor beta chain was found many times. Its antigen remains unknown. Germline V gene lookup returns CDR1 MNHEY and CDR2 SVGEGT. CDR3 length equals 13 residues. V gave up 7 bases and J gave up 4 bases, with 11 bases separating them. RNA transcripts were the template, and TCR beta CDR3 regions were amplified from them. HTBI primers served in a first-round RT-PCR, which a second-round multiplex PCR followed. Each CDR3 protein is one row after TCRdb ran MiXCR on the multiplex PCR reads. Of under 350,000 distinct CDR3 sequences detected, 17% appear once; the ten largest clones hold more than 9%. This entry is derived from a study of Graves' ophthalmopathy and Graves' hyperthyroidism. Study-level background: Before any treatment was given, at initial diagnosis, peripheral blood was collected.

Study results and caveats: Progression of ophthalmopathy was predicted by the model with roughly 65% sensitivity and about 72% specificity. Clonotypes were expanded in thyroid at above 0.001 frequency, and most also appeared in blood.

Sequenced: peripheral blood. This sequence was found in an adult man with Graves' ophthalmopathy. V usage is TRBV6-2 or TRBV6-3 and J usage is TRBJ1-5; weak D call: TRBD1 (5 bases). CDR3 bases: TGTGCCAGCACTAATGGGGGAAATCAGCCCCAGCATTTT. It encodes CASTNGGNQPQHF.